The rows below give T cell receptor beta chains drawn from one sample of a study of blood T cell repertoires in COVID-19. Clones were sequenced by immunoSEQ multiplex PCR, and TCRdb holds only the in-frame ones, with some missing. The table shows about 160,000 clones, with approximately 80% occurring only once. The sample taken for sequencing was peripheral blood. These receptors were collected from a man aged 55 to 70 with acute or convalescent COVID-19. Both conserved end residues are part of each CDR3. Each record gives: J gene, clone size, D gene, V gene, CDR3 DNA, CDR3 protein. A D gene is named only where the DNA matches it firmly. Where a row states a size, it is once, few, many or the class of an expanded clone; other rows omit it.

TRBJ2-1 | . | TRBD1 | TRBV5-1 | TGCGCCAGCAGCCCACAGGGGGTGACGGAGTGGGTTGGGCAGTTCTTC | CASSPQGVTEWVGQFF
TRBJ2-4 | . | . | TRBV10-3 | TGTGCCACTTCGGACAGCACCCAAGCCAAAAACATTCAGTACTTC | CATSDSTQAKNIQYF
TRBJ1-1 | . | . | TRBV29-1 | TGCAGCGTTGACGCTGAGAGTAGTGAAGCTTTCTTT | CSVDAESSEAFF
TRBJ2-7 | . | TRBD1 | TRBV9 | TGTGCCAGCAGCCCCCAGGGGGCCGGGTATTACGAGCAGTACTTC | CASSPQGAGYYEQYF
TRBJ2-7 | . | TRBD1 | TRBV4-3 | TGCGCCAGCAGTCAGACCGGGACAGCCTACGAGCAGTACTTC | CASSQTGTAYEQYF
TRBJ1-4 | . | TRBD1 | TRBV5-6 | TGTGCCAGCAGCGGAGGGCGGGACAGGACTAATGAAAAACTGTTTTTT | CASSGGRDRTNEKLFF
TRBJ2-1 | . | TRBD1 | TRBV7-3 | TGTGCCAGCAGCTCCCAGGGGGCTGTCGTGAACAATGAGCAGTTCTTC | CASSSQGAVVNNEQFF
TRBJ1-2 | . | TRBD1 | TRBV11-2 | TGTGCCAGCAGCTTAAGTCAGGGGGATTATGGCTACACCTTC | CASSLSQGDYGYTF
TRBJ2-5 | few | . | TRBV18 | TGTGCCAGCTCACCACCTAATTTCCAAGAGACCCAGTACTTC | CASSPPNFQETQYF
TRBJ2-1 | once | . | TRBV11-1 | TGTGCCAGCAGCTTAGGCGGGTCATACAATGAGCAGTTCTTC | CASSLGGSYNEQFF
TRBJ2-5 | many | TRBD2 | TRBV5-6 | TGTGCCAGCAGCTTGGGGGGACTAGAAGAGACCCAGTACTTC | CASSLGGLEETQYF
TRBJ1-5 | . | . | TRBV11-2 | TGTGCCAGCAGCCGACAGGTCAATCAGCCCCAGCATTTT | CASSRQVNQPQHF
TRBJ2-1 | . | TRBD2 | TRBV9 | TGTGCCAGCAGCCTCGGACTAGCGGGGGGGCCGTATGAGCAGTTCTTC | CASSLGLAGGPYEQFF
TRBJ2-1 | few | TRBD2 | TRBV3-1/TRBV3-2 | TGTGCCAGCAGCGACGGGACGGGAGGTCTCTATGAGCAGTTCTTC | CASSDGTGGLYEQFF
TRBJ2-1 | . | TRBD1 | TRBV25-1 | TGTGCCAGCAGTGCAGGACAGGGGGTCTATGAGCAGTTCTTC | CASSAGQGVYEQFF
TRBJ1-1 | few | . | TRBV3-1/TRBV3-2 | TGTGCCAGCAGCCGAACAGGGAGAACTGAAGCTTTCTTT | CASSRTGRTEAFF
TRBJ1-5 | . | . | TRBV5-5 | TGTGCCAGCAGCCAGGCGGGAGATCAGCCCCAGCATTTT | CASSQAGDQPQHF
TRBJ1-6 | few | TRBD1 | TRBV30 | TGTGCCTGGAAACTTGGAATGGGACAGGGGAGCTCCTATAATTCACCCCTCCACTTT | CAWKLGMGQGSSYNSPLHF
TRBJ1-3 | . | TRBD1 | TRBV10-3 | TGTGCCATCAGCGGGACAGGGGGCGGAAACACCATATATTTT | CAISGTGGGNTIYF
TRBJ2-1 | . | TRBD1 | TRBV18 | TGTGCCAGCTCACAGGGTCTGACAGGGGGCAATGAGCAGTTCTTC | CASSQGLTGGNEQFF
TRBJ2-5 | . | TRBD1 | TRBV5-6 | TGTGCCAGCAGCTTAGGACAGGGGATGGGCCAGTACTTC | CASSLGQGMGQYF
TRBJ2-2 | . | . | TRBV7-3 | TGTGCCAGCAGCTTAATGGGGCGCGGCACCGGGGAGCTGTTTTTT | CASSLMGRGTGELFF
TRBJ2-1 | once | TRBD2 | TRBV11-2 | TGTGCCAGCAGCTCCCGGGGGGGAGGCGATGAGCAGTTCTTC | CASSSRGGGDEQFF
TRBJ2-5 | . | TRBD1 | TRBV24-1 | TGTGCCACCAGTGGATCGGGACAGGGGCGCTACTTC | CATSGSGQGRYF
TRBJ1-1 | . | . | TRBV19 | TGTGCCAGTAGTCCCGGACTGAAGAACACTGAAGCTTTCTTT | CASSPGLKNTEAFF
TRBJ1-3 | . | . | TRBV10-3 | TGTGCCATCAGTCAGGACACTGGAAACACCATATATTTT | CAISQDTGNTIYF
TRBJ2-7 | . | TRBD1 | TRBV19 | TGTGCCAGTAGCATCGGGACAGGGGAATACGAGCAGTACTTC | CASSIGTGEYEQYF
TRBJ2-5 | . | TRBD2 | TRBV6-2/TRBV6-3 | TGTGCCAGCAGCTTCGGGGGGGCCTCCGAGACCCAGTACTTC | CASSFGGASETQYF
TRBJ2-7 | . | . | TRBV2 | TGTGCCAGCAGCGAGTTTCGGCTGCCAGGGCCGATAACAGACCCGACCTACGAGCAGTACTTC | CASSEFRLPGPITDPTYEQYF
TRBJ1-4 | . | . | TRBV6-5 | TGTGCCAGCAGTTACTGGCCAGGCAACGAAAAACTGTTTTTT | CASSYWPGNEKLFF
TRBJ1-3 | . | TRBD1 | TRBV4-1 | TGCGCCAGCAGCCAAATCCCGACAGGGGATTCTGGAAACACCATATATTTT | CASSQIPTGDSGNTIYF
TRBJ2-5 | . | . | TRBV7-2 | TGTGCCAGCCTCAGGGCACTCGCTTTGGAGACCCAGTACTTC | CASLRALALETQYF
TRBJ2-7 | . | TRBD2 | TRBV4-1 | TGCGCCAGCAGCCAATTATTTAGCGGGGGGGCCTACGAGCAGTACTTC | CASSQLFSGGAYEQYF
TRBJ2-4 | . | . | TRBV6-5 | TGTGCCAGCAGTTCGGCGGGGCTGATAGCCAAAAACATTCAGTACTTC | CASSSAGLIAKNIQYF
TRBJ1-1 | . | . | TRBV10-1 | TGCGCCAGCAGGGGAGAGAACACTGAAGCTTTCTTT | CASRGENTEAFF
TRBJ2-7 | . | . | TRBV2 | TGTGCCAGCAGTGGCGTCAGGGGGAGGTACGAGCAGTACTTC | CASSGVRGRYEQYF
TRBJ1-5 | . | . | TRBV13 | TGTGCCAGCAGCATAAACCGGGACACCGTAAATAGCAATCAGCCCCAGCATTTT | CASSINRDTVNSNQPQHF
TRBJ2-1 | . | TRBD2 | TRBV9 | TGTGCCAGCAGCGTAGGGGGCGGGGGCTCCTACAATGAGCAGTTCTTC | CASSVGGGGSYNEQFF
TRBJ1-5 | few | . | TRBV27 | TGTGCCAGCAGTTTATTGATGGGGGGGCAGCCCCAGCATTTT | CASSLLMGGQPQHF
TRBJ2-5 | . | TRBD1 | TRBV11-2 | TGTGCCAGCAGCCTAGGACAGGCGCGGGAGACCCAGTACTTC | CASSLGQARETQYF
TRBJ1-2 | . | TRBD1 | TRBV23-1 | TGCGCCAGCAGTCAATCGGTACGGTGGGACAGGGAGGGCTCAGCCTATGGCTACACCTTC | CASSQSVRWDREGSAYGYTF
TRBJ2-5 | . | . | TRBV6-5 | TGTGCCAGCAGCACCGGAGGCAGTACCCAAGAGACCCAGTACTTC | CASSTGGSTQETQYF
TRBJ1-2 | few | . | TRBV6-6 | TGTGCCAGCAGACCCGGACCTACGGGGTATGGCTACACCTTC | CASRPGPTGYGYTF
TRBJ2-2 | . | TRBD1 | TRBV11-2 | TGTGCCAGCAGCTTAGGTATAGGGGGCTACACCGGGGAGCTGTTTTTT | CASSLGIGGYTGELFF
TRBJ1-5 | once | . | TRBV28 | TGTGCCAGCGAAGCCCACAGGCTCAATCAGCCCCAGCATTTT | CASEAHRLNQPQHF
TRBJ2-7 | . | TRBD1 | TRBV24-1 | TGTGCCACCGGAGAATGGATTCCCGAGACAGGGGTTTACGAGCAGTACTTC | CATGEWIPETGVYEQYF
TRBJ1-5 | . | . | TRBV6-5 | TGTGCCAGCAGTTACTCGGGGCGGCGCAATCAGCCCCAGCATTTT | CASSYSGRRNQPQHF
TRBJ2-1 | . | TRBD1 | TRBV24-1 | TGTGCCACCAGTGATCCCAGCCGGGACAGGACCAACAATGAGCAGTTCTTC | CATSDPSRDRTNNEQFF
TRBJ2-1 | once | . | TRBV12-3/TRBV12-4 | TGTGCCAGCAGTCCGACAGACTACAATGAGCAGTTCTTC | CASSPTDYNEQFF
TRBJ2-7 | . | TRBD1 | TRBV6-5 | TGTGCCAGCAGCCACGGGACAGACACCTACGAGCAGTACTTC | CASSHGTDTYEQYF
TRBJ2-7 | . | . | TRBV19 | TGTGCCAGTAGTATGGCCGGGGTATCCTACGAGCAGTACTTC | CASSMAGVSYEQYF
TRBJ1-1 | few | TRBD1 | TRBV7-9 | TGTGCCAGCACCAGAGACAGGGGGGTCGGCACTGAAGCTTTCTTT | CASTRDRGVGTEAFF
TRBJ2-5 | . | TRBD2 | TRBV4-3 | TGCGCCAGCAGCCAAGATTTAAACAGCGGGGGGCGGTATGAGACCCAGTACTTC | CASSQDLNSGGRYETQYF
TRBJ1-4 | . | . | TRBV6-5 | TGTGCCAGCAGTTACACAGGGAATGAAAAACTGTTTTTT | CASSYTGNEKLFF
TRBJ1-2 | . | . | TRBV7-6 | TGTGCCAGCAGCCCCCCCCAGGACAGCGAAGCCTATGGCTACACCTTC | CASSPPQDSEAYGYTF
TRBJ1-1 | . | TRBD1 | TRBV4-3 | TGCGCCAGCAGCCAAGACAGGGGGCTTGTCACTGAAGCTTTCTTT | CASSQDRGLVTEAFF
TRBJ2-1 | once | . | TRBV20-1 | TGCAGTGCTAGTTGGCAGATGTACAATGAGCAGTTCTTC | CSASWQMYNEQFF
TRBJ1-2 | . | TRBD1 | TRBV18 | TGTGCCAGCTCACCACCGGGGACAGGGAACTATGGCTACACCTTC | CASSPPGTGNYGYTF
TRBJ2-6 | . | TRBD1 | TRBV4-1 | TGCGCCAGCAGCCAAGATGAAGGACAGGCCTCTGGGGCCAACGTCCTGACTTTC | CASSQDEGQASGANVLTF
TRBJ1-2 | . | TRBD1 | TRBV18 | TGTGCCAGCTCAATACAGGGGGACTATGGCTACACCTTC | CASSIQGDYGYTF